These 2 T cell receptor beta chains were sequenced from one sample in a study of cytomegalovirus exposure and HLA in healthy donors. Sequenced by immunoSEQ multiplex PCR; TCRdb stores in-frame clones only, minus some. The sample records approximately 270,000 clones, 80% to 90% being singletons. The material sequenced was PBMCs. The receptor source for this set is a woman between 18 and 29 years old in good health and CMV-seronegative.

The rearrangement joins TRBV7-2 to TRBJ2-5, with 8 positions matching TRBD2. In germline, CDR1 is SGHTA, CDR2 FQGNSA. V dropped 6 bases and J dropped 4; count of bases not matched to a gene: 1. CDR3 length: 12 amino acids. The CDR3 protein is CASRRGVETQYF. The CDR3 DNA follows: TGTGCCAGCAGGCGGGGGGTAGAGACCCAGTACTTC.

This chain joins TRBV7-9 and TRBJ2-7; D may be TRBD2 (6 bases). With 3 bases removed from V and 4 bases from J, the gap between germline ends came to 13 bases. CDR3 length: 14 amino acids. Germline V CDR1 and CDR2: SEHNR, FQNEAQ (reference sequence). In DNA form, the CDR3 reads TGTGCCAGCAGCTTTGGAGGGAGTTTATACGAGCAGTACTTC. Protein: CASSFGGSLYEQYF.